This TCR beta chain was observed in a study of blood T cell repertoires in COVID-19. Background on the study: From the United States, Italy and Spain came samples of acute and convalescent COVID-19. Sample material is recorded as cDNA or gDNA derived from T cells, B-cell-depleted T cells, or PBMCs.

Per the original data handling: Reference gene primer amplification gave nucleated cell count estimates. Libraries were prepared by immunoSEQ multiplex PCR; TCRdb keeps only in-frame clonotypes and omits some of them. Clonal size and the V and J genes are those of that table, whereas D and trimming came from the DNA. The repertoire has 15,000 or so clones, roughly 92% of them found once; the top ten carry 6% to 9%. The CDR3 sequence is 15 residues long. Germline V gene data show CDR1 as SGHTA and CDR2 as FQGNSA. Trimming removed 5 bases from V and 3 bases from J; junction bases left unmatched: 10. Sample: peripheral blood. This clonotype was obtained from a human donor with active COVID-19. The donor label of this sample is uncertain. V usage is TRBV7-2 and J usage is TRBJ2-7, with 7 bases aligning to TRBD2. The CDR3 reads CASSPGLVTHYEQYF. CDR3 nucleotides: TGTGCCAGCAGCCCAGGACTAGTTACCCACTACGAGCAGTACTTC. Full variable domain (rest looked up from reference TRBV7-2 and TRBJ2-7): GAGVSQSPSNKVTEKGKDVELRCDPISGHTALYWYRQSLGQGLEFLIYFQGNSAPDKSGLPSDRFSAERTGGSVSTLTIQRTQQEDSAVYLCASSPGLVTHYEQYFGPGTRLTVT.